This TCR beta chain came from a study of CD8 T cells in Susac syndrome. In germline, CDR1 is LGHDT, CDR2 YNNKEL (reference sequence). This CDR3 is 15 amino acids long. The V end lost 1 base, the J end lost 6 bases, and 15 bases lay between the germline ends. Reverse transcription of roughly 0.5 to 1 ug RNA was performed with random hexamers. Amplification of TCR beta CDR3 spanned 54 Vbeta and 13 Jbeta via immunoSEQ multiplex PCR. MiXCR, run by TCRdb on the immunoSEQ multiplex PCR reads, gives a single entry per CDR3 protein. The sample records around 170,000 distinct CDR3 sequences, 95% being singletons.

The sample comprised CD8+ T cells from PBMCs. The TCR was taken from a human donor with Susac syndrome. V gene TRBV3-1 combines with J gene TRBJ2-5, with unresolved D. The DNA for the CDR3 is TGTGCCAGCAGCCAAGTCCGGTCCCTTGAGCAGACCCAGTACTTC. Translation gives CASSQVRSLEQTQYF.